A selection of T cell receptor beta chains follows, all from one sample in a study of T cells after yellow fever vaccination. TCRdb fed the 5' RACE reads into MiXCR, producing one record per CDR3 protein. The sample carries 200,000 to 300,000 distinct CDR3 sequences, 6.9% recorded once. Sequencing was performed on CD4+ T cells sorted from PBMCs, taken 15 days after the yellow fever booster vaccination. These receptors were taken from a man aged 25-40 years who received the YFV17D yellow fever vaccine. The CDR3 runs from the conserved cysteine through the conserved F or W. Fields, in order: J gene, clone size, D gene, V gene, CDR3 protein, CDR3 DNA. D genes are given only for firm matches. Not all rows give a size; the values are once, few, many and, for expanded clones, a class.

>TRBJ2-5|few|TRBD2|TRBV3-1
CASSPGGLAGGETQYF
TGTGCCAGCAGCCCCGGCGGGCTAGCGGGAGGAGAGACCCAGTACTTC
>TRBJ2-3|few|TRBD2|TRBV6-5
CASSWSREATQYF
TGTGCCAGCAGTTGGTCGCGGGAGGCTACGCAGTATTTT
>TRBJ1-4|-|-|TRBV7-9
CASSLTGPSEKLFF
TGTGCCAGCAGCCTGACAGGCCCGAGTGAAAAACTGTTTTTT
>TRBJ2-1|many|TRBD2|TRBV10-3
CAISESGTSAYNEQFF
TGTGCCATCAGTGAGTCGGGGACTAGCGCCTACAATGAGCAGTTCTTC
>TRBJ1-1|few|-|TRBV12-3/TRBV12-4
CATSGRQFAEAFF
TGTGCCACCTCAGGGAGACAGTTCGCTGAAGCTTTCTTT
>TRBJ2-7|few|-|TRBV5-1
CASSLVPGPYEQYF
TGCGCCAGCAGCTTGGTTCCGGGTCCCTACGAGCAGTACTTC
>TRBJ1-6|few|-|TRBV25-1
CASSDPTLNSPLHF
TGTGCCAGCAGTGATCCGACCCTGAATTCACCCCTCCACTTT
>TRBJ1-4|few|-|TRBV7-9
CASRSDGGTTNEKLFF
TGTGCCAGCAGGTCCGACGGGGGGACAACTAATGAAAAACTGTTTTTT
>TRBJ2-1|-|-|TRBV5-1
CASSFGDLPYNEQFF
TGCGCCAGCAGCTTCGGGGACTTGCCCTACAATGAGCAGTTCTTC
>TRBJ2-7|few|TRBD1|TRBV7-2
CASSMGQSYEQYF
TGTGCCAGCAGCATGGGACAGTCCTACGAGCAGTACTTC
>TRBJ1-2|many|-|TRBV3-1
CASSPRDTSGYTF
TGTGCCAGCAGCCCCCGGGACACCAGTGGCTACACCTTC
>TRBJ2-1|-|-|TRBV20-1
CSAKTGPSKDEQFF
TGCAGTGCTAAAACAGGACCCTCTAAAGATGAGCAGTTCTTC
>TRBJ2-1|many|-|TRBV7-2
CASSFSNEQFF
TGTGCCAGCAGCTTTTCCAATGAGCAGTTCTTC
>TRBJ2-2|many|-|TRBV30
CAWTRATGELFF
TGTGCCTGGACCAGAGCCACCGGGGAGCTGTTTTTT
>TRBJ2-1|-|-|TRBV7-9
CDSSLESMLRNNEQFF
TGTGACAGCAGCTTAGAATCGATGTTGCGGAACAATGAGCAGTTCTTC
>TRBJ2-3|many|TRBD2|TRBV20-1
CSARVQEGAGGSTDTQYF
TGCAGTGCCAGAGTCCAAGAGGGAGCGGGAGGTAGCACAGATACGCAGTATTTT
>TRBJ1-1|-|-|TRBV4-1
CASSLKPGQGNTEAFF
TGCGCCAGCAGCCTGAAGCCGGGACAAGGGAACACTGAAGCTTTCTTT
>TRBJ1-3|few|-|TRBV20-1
CSARPQAVNTIYF
TGCAGTGCTAGGCCTCAGGCAGTAAACACCATATATTTT
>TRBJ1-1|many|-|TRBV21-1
CASRVYGTADTEAFF
TGTGCCAGCAGAGTCTACGGGACAGCGGACACTGAAGCTTTCTTT
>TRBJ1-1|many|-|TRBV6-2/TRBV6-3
CASGLPNTEAFF
TGTGCCAGCGGACTTCCCAACACTGAAGCTTTCTTT
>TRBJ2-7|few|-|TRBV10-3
CAAAPAQGYEQYF
TGTGCCGCTGCCCCGGCACAGGGCTACGAGCAGTACTTC
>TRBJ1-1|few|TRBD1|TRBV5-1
CASSGTGRGTEAFF
TGCGCCAGCAGCGGGACAGGGAGAGGCACTGAAGCTTTCTTT
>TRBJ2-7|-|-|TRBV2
CASSEAHEYF
TGTGCCAGCAGTGAAGCGCATGAGTACTTC
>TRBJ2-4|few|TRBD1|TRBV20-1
CSARETGILRNTQYF
TGCAGTGCTAGAGAGACAGGGATTCTAAGGAACACTCAGTACTTC
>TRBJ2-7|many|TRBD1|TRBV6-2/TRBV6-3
CASSYGQGVYEQYF
TGTGCCAGCAGTTACGGGCAGGGGGTGTACGAGCAGTACTTC
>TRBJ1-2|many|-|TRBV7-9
CASSLEGGYTF
TGTGCCAGCAGCTTAGAAGGGGGCTACACCTTC
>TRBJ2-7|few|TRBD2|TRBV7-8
CASSLGSGGREQYF
TGTGCCAGCAGCTTGGGAAGCGGGGGAAGGGAGCAGTACTTC
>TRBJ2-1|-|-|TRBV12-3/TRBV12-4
CASSSRAAGHEQFF
TGTGCCAGCAGTTCCCGGGCCGCGGGCCATGAGCAGTTCTTC
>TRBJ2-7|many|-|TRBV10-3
CAISESTFHEQYF
TGTGCCATCAGTGAGTCGACCTTCCACGAGCAGTACTTC
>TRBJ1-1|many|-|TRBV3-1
CASSPFLGQGGFEAFF
TGTGCCAGCAGCCCCTTTTTGGGGCAGGGAGGTTTTGAAGCTTTCTTT
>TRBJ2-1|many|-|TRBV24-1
CATSEGLRGEQFF
TGTGCCACCAGTGAAGGACTCCGGGGTGAGCAGTTCTTC
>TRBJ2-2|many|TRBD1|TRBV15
CATSRGQGAPPRELFF
TGTGCCACCAGCAGAGGACAGGGAGCCCCCCCGAGGGAGCTGTTTTTT
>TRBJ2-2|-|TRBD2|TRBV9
CASSVGGLAGGPTGELFF
TGTGCCAGCAGCGTAGGAGGACTAGCGGGAGGGCCCACCGGGGAGCTGTTTTTT
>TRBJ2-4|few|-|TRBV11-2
CASSLNLFPRSHENIQYF
TGTGCCAGCAGCTTAAATCTGTTCCCCCGGTCACACGAAAACATTCAGTACTTC
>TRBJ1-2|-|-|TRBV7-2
CATLQNPNYGYTF
TGTGCTACCCTACAGAATCCTAACTATGGCTACACCTTC
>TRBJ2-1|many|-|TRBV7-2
CASSLFPPNEQFF
TGTGCCAGCAGCTTATTTCCTCCGAATGAGCAGTTCTTC
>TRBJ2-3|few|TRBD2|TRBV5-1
CASRRLAVRADTQYF
TGCGCCAGCAGACGACTAGCGGTACGTGCAGATACGCAGTATTTT
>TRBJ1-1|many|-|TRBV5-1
CASSSESGTGNTEAFF
TGCGCCAGCAGCTCTGAATCAGGGACGGGGAACACTGAAGCTTTCTTT
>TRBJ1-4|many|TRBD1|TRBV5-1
CASSQDRVGEKLFF
TGCGCCAGCAGCCAGGACAGGGTCGGTGAAAAACTGTTTTTT
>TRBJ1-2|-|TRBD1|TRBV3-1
CASSQTGYWGYTF
TGTGCCAGCAGCCAGACAGGGTATTGGGGCTACACCTTC
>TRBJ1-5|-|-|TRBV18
CASSPKQINQPQHF
TGTGCCAGCTCCCCGAAACAGATTAATCAGCCCCAGCATTTT
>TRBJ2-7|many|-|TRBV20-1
CSARVPRGAYEQYF
TGCAGTGCTAGAGTTCCCAGGGGGGCCTACGAGCAGTACTTC
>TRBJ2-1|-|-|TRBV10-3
CAIRDFLDEQFF
TGTGCCATCAGGGACTTCCTTGATGAGCAGTTCTTC
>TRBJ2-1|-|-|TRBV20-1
CSARAGLSYNEQFF
TGCAGTGCTAGAGCCGGACTTTCCTACAATGAGCAGTTCTTC
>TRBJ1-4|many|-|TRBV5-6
CASSLPTNEKLFF
TGTGCCAGCAGCTTGCCAACTAATGAAAAACTGTTTTTT
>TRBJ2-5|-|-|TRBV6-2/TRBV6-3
CASRRPQETQYF
TGTGCCAGCCGTAGGCCCCAAGAGACCCAGTACTTC
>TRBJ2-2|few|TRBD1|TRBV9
CASSVDITQGARNTGELFF
TGTGCCAGCAGCGTAGACATCACCCAGGGGGCGCGGAACACCGGGGAGCTGTTTTTT
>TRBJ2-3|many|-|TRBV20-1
CSARGLGTDTQYF
TGCAGTGCTAGGGGGCTAGGGACAGATACGCAGTATTTT
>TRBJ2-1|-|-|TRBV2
CASMFRPSYNEQFF
TGTGCCAGCATGTTCAGGCCTTCCTACAATGAGCAGTTCTTC
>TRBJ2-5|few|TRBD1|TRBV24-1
CATSDAQGTQETQYF
TGTGCCACCAGTGATGCACAGGGGACCCAAGAGACCCAGTACTTC
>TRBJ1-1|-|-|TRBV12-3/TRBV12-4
CASSLRRITEAFF
TGTGCCAGCAGTTTACGGCGGATCACTGAAGCTTTCTTT
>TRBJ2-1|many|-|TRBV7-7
CASSFGGPGNEQFF
TGTGCTAGCAGCTTTGGGGGGCCGGGTAATGAGCAGTTCTTC
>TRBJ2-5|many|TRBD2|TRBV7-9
CASSLAGTSLQTQYF
TGTGCCAGCAGCTTAGCCGGGACTAGCCTGCAGACCCAGTACTTC
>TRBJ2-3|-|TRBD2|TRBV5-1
CASSPSGKTDTQYF
TGCGCCAGCAGCCCCAGCGGGAAAACAGATACGCAGTATTTT
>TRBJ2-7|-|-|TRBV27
CASSLYAGGEQYF
TGTGCCAGCAGTTTATATGCGGGCGGCGAGCAGTACTTC
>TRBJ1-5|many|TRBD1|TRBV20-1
CSARDRSNQPQHF
TGCAGTGCTAGGGACAGGAGCAATCAGCCCCAGCATTTT